This TCR beta chain is drawn from a study of T cells in Graves' hyperthyroidism and ophthalmopathy. What was amplified from RNA transcripts were TCR beta CDR3 regions. The HTBI primer set drove a first-round RT-PCR of the TCR CDR3. TCRdb called the multiplex PCR reads again in MiXCR, with one record for every CDR3 protein. The table shows about 520,000 distinct CDR3 sequences, with about 24% occurring only once. CDR1 is SEHNR, CDR2 FQNEAQ, per germline (reference sequence). The CDR3 covers 14 residues. V was shortened by 5 bases and J by 4 bases, with 11 bases between the two germline ends. The sample holds many counts of this clonotype. The study left out patients who had uncontrolled infection, other autoimmune disease, pregnancy or lactation. Diagnoses were established using clinical symptoms, serum thyroxine and TRAb, thyroid ultrasound and orbital computed tomography. An approximately 9.8 ml volume of fresh peripheral blood provided the PBMCs.

The sequence came from a woman in her twenties or thirties with Graves' ophthalmopathy. Sequencing was carried out using blood. The chain combines TRBV7-9 with TRBJ2-2, with TRBD1 as a possible D gene (6 bases). The CDR3 coding sequence is TGTGCCAGCAGCCGAGGACAGATCACCGGGGAGCTGTTTTTT. Encoded protein: CASSRGQITGELFF.